A single sample is the source of the 8 T cell receptor beta chains below, sequenced in a study of glioma-infiltrating T cells. The iRepertoire nested amplicon-rescue multiplex PCR amplified TCR alpha and beta CDR3s from RNA. Each CDR3 protein gets one entry after TCRdb re-called the multiplex PCR reads with MiXCR. The data contain about 410,000 distinct CDR3 sequences, approximately 42% of them singletons. Input material: glioma tissue, nonneoplastic brain tissue, or PBMCs (not recorded which). The receptors derive from a human donor with low-grade glioma or glioblastoma, undergoing nonglioma brain surgery, or in good health (not recorded which).

The rearrangement joins TRBV14 to TRBJ2-3; a possible D gene is TRBD2 (6 bases). CDR1 and CDR2 (germline): SGHDN, FVKESK. The V end lost 4 bases, the J end lost 2 bases, and 16 bases lay between the germline ends. This CDR3 is built from 16 residues. DNA of the CDR3: TGTGCCAGCAGCCCATTGAGTGGGAGGATCACAGATACGCAGTATTTT. Amino acids: CASSPLSGRITDTQYF. The full variable domain, in which reference TRBV14 and TRBJ2-3 provide the parts outside the CDR3, is EAGVTQFPSHSVIEKGQTVTLRCDPISGHDNLYWYRRVMGKEIKFLLHFVKESKQDESGMPNNRFLAERTGGTYSTLKVQPAELEDSGVYFCASSPLSGRITDTQYFGPGTRLTVL.

V and J are TRBV30 and TRBJ2-3; D gene uncertain. Trimming took 1 base from V and 0 from J, leaving 2 bases between them. Germline CDR1 is GTSNPN and CDR2 is SVGIG (reference sequence). CDR3 length equals 12 residues. CDR3 nucleotides: TGTGCCTGGAGTGGGAGCACAGATACGCAGTATTTT. Amino acids: CAWSGSTDTQYF.

In its sample, this clonotype was seen a few times. The J gene is TRBJ1-5, the V gene TRBV7-2, with D possibly TRBD1 on 5 matching bases. Germline CDR1 is SGHTA and CDR2 is FQGNSA. The CDR3 length is 16 residues. V was pared by 2 bases and J by 2 bases, with 13 bases between. CDR3 nucleotide sequence: TGTGCCAGCAGCTTAAGGGGCAGATTCGGCAATCAGCCCCAGCATTTT. Protein: CASSLRGRFGNQPQHF.

As concerns this clonotype: A much larger clone differs from this one at a single base, so this may be a read error. V usage is TRBV20-1 and J usage is TRBJ2-3; D gene ambiguous. Germline V gene lookup returns CDR1 DFQATT and CDR2 SNEGSKA (reference sequence). V was clipped by 0 bases and J by 4 bases, with 11 bases between them. This CDR3 has 14 residues. For the CDR3, the DNA is TGCAGTGCTAGAGATTGGCAGGATTCAGATACGCAGTATTTT. It translates to CSARDWQDSDTQYF.

The chain couples TRBV28 to TRBJ2-1; 8 bases line up with TRBD2. With V trimmed by 5 bases and J by 11 bases, 14 bases remained unmatched. This CDR3 is 15 amino acids long. Per germline, CDR1 MDHEN and CDR2 SYDVKM. CDR3 residues: CASSAPGTRANKQFF. The CDR3 DNA is TGTGCCAGCAGTGCCCCCGGGACTAGGGCTAATAAGCAGTTCTTC.

This clonotype has a handful of counts. The rearrangement joins TRBV28 to TRBJ1-1; a possible D gene is TRBD1 (5 bases). Trimming removed 6 bases at V and 4 bases at J, with 12 bases between. Germline values: CDR1 MDHEN, CDR2 SYDVKM. CDR3 length: 13 amino acids. The DNA for the CDR3 is TGTGCCAGCAGCCAACGGGGGGGCACTGAAGCTTTCTTT. It encodes CASSQRGGTEAFF. Together with reference TRBV28 and TRBJ1-1, the CDR3 gives the full variable domain: DVKVTQSSRYLVKRTGEKVFLECVQDMDHENMFWYRQDPGLGLRLIYFSYDVKMKEKGDIPEGYSVSREKKERFSLILESASTNQTSMYLCASSQRGGTEAFFGQGTRLTVV.

This clonotype appeared many times. The chain is built from TRBV27 and TRBJ2-7; TRBD2 might be the D (5 bases). The V gene's germline CDR1 is MNHEY and CDR2 SMNVEV (reference sequence). The CDR3 contains 14 residues. Deletions cut 3 bases from V and 6 bases from J, with 15 bases between. CDR3 protein: CASSLGGPRGEQYF. The CDR3 nucleotides read TGTGCCAGCAGTTTGGGCGGGCCCCGGGGCGAGCAGTACTTC.

The rearrangement uses TRBV7-2 and TRBJ2-7; D is possibly TRBD2 (6 bases). Trimming left V 5 bases short and J 0 bases short, with 17 bases between. The CDR3 spans 16 residues. The V gene's germline CDR1 is SGHTA and CDR2 FQGNSA. The CDR3 DNA reads as TGTGCCAGCAGCCGTGTGAGTAGCGGTAGCTCCTACGAGCAGTACTTC. Its translation is CASSRVSSGSSYEQYF.